This T cell receptor (beta chain) was observed in a study of regulatory T cells in long-lasting Graves disease. CDR3 size: 16 residues. V gave up 3 bases and J gave up 3 bases, with 14 bases separating them. Germline values: CDR1 LGHDT, CDR2 YNNKEL (reference sequence). Construction of the TCR beta libraries employed iRepertoire HTBI primers in conjunction with Arm-PCR of CDR3 regions. From the multiplex PCR reads, TCRdb called clonotypes with MiXCR, one entry per CDR3 protein. The sample has about 220,000 distinct CDR3 sequences; about 16% are singletons. Time point described: newly diagnosed GD, antithyroid drugs for less than 3 months. Scientists built the TCR library using RNA that was extracted from PBMCs. The patient group derived from an endocrinology department in Xi'an, China.

The TCR originated in a female donor with Graves disease. Sequences were derived from peripheral blood mononuclear cells (PBMCs), sampled at new diagnosis, from a patient treated with antithyroid drugs. The V gene is TRBV3-1, the J gene TRBJ1-4; TRBD1 might be the D (5 bases). CDR3 residues: CASSHLSREANEKLFF. CDR3 nucleotides: TGTGCCAGCAGCCACTTATCCAGGGAGGCTAATGAAAAACTGTTTTTT.